Presented here are 23 T cell receptor beta chains from one specimen sequenced in a study of T-cell memory formation after mild COVID-19. TCRdb redid the calling of the 5' RACE reads with MiXCR, one entry per CDR3 protein. The profile covers about 430,000 distinct CDR3 sequences, with 24% appearing a single time and 8.5% to 9% taken by the ten largest. What was sequenced was PBMCs or a T cell subset sorted from them (not recorded which). These receptors came from an adult woman who had mild COVID-19 (a few samples of this study predate the infection). Cell type and time point are not known.

The chain is built from TRBV7-9 and TRBJ2-1; unclear D gene. Germline CDR1 reads SEHNR; CDR2 reads FQNEAQ (reference sequence). This CDR3 region has 15 residues. V shed 3 bases and J shed 2 bases, with 11 bases lying between them. Here the CDR3 reads CASSFVPVAYNEQFF. CDR3 nucleotides: TGTGCCAGCAGCTTCGTCCCGGTAGCCTACAATGAGCAGTTCTTC.

This clonotype appeared a few times. The chain recombines TRBV20-1 with TRBJ1-2; TRBD1 agrees at 12 bases. Losses at the gene ends were 3 bases for V and 4 bases for J; bases not matched to a gene: 3. There are 14 residues in the CDR3. Germline CDR1 and CDR2: DFQATT and SNEGSKA (reference sequence). The CDR3 spells CSARPGQGAYGYTF. The CDR3 bases are TGCAGTGCTAGGCCGGGACAGGGGGCCTATGGCTACACCTTC.

The CDR3 DNA reads as TGCAGTGCTGAGCCGGGGGACGGTCCCTACGAGCAGTACTTC. Protein product: CSAEPGDGPYEQYF. The genes are TRBV20-1 and TRBJ2-7; maybe TRBD2 (6 bases). The germline CDR1 and CDR2 sequences are DFQATT and SNEGSKA (reference sequence). This CDR3 comprises 14 residues. Trimming removed 5 bases from V and 2 bases from J, with 16 bases in between.

CDR3 DNA sequence: TGTGCCGCCCGATGGGACGGCAACACTGAAGCTTTCTTT. It codes for CAARWDGNTEAFF. The chain joins TRBV19 to TRBJ1-1, with D tentatively TRBD1 (5 bases). Looked up from germline, CDR1 is LNHDA and CDR2 is SQIVND (reference sequence). CDR3 length: 13 residues. V was clipped by 11 bases and J by 2 bases, with 15 bases between them. Full variable domain (outside the CDR3, taken from reference TRBV19 and TRBJ1-1): DGGITQSPKYLFRKEGQNVTLSCEQNLNHDAMYWYRQDPGQGLRLIYYSQIVNDFQKGDIAEGYSVSREKKESFPLTVTSAQKNPTAFYLCAARWDGNTEAFFGQGTRLTVV.

In its sample, this clonotype was seen a few times. The chain uses TRBV12-3 or TRBV12-4 and TRBJ2-5; 8 bases are a match to TRBD1. This CDR3 comprises 17 residues. The junction had 13 bases not matched to a gene; V was cut back by 6 bases and J by 1 base. The CDR3 reads CASRPRQGTSSQETQYF. The CDR3 region has the DNA TGTGCCAGCAGACCCCGACAGGGGACTTCATCCCAAGAGACCCAGTACTTC.

The rearrangement joins TRBV7-7 to TRBJ2-2; TRBD2 agrees at 8 bases. The CDR3 is made up of 13 amino acids. Germline lookup yields CDR1 SSHAT and CDR2 FNYEAQ (reference sequence). The CDR3 loop is CASGNGPPGELFF. Here the CDR3 DNA reads TGTGCTAGCGGGAATGGGCCCCCCGGGGAGCTGTTTTTT.

This chain links TRBV5-1 with TRBJ1-2; 7 positions agree with TRBD1. The CDR3 runs to 15 residues. Germline lookup yields CDR1 SGHRS and CDR2 YFSETQ. Unmatched junction bases numbered 12, after V lost 4 bases and J lost 6 bases. The CDR3 DNA sequence: TGCGCCAGCAGCCCGGATCGACAGGGAACTCATGGCTACACCTTC. This translates into CASSPDRQGTHGYTF.

This chain links TRBV21-1 with TRBJ2-1. TRBV21-1 is described as a pseudogene. The CDR3 is 14 residues long. CDR3 DNA sequence: TGTGCCAGCAGCAAAGGCCTACAAAACAATGAGCAGTTCTTC. It is translated as CASSKGLQNNEQFF.

The rearrangement uses TRBV19 and TRBJ1-5; weak D call: TRBD1 (5 bases). The germline V gene encodes CDR1 LNHDA and CDR2 SQIVND (reference sequence). The CDR3 consists of 13 residues. V dropped 4 bases and J dropped 6 bases, with 10 bases sitting between them. The CDR3 protein is CASSTGGVQPQHF. CDR3 sequence (DNA): TGTGCCAGTAGTACGGGGGGTGTTCAGCCCCAGCATTTT.

This chain joins TRBV18 and TRBJ1-4; the match to TRBD1 covers 7 bases. CDR3 size: 13 residues. CDR1 is KGHSH and CDR2 is LQKENI in the germline V gene. J lost 7 bases, V lost 2 bases, and 1 base had no gene match. In nucleotides, the CDR3 is TGTGCCAGCTCACCAGGGACAGCTGAAAAACTGTTTTTT. Translated, it gives CASSPGTAEKLFF.

V gene TRBV12-3 or TRBV12-4 combines with J gene TRBJ2-2; TRBD2 matches 8 bases. With V trimmed by 6 bases and J by 3 bases, 12 bases remained unmatched. CDR3 length: 17 residues. In nucleotides, the CDR3 is TGTGCCAGCAGGAAGTGGTCACTAGCGGAGGACACCGGGGAGCTGTTTTTT. This encodes CASRKWSLAEDTGELFF.

The chain has TRBV6-5 and TRBJ1-6; TRBD1 might be the D (5 bases). The CDR3 has 16 residues. V was trimmed by 2 bases and J by 9 bases, leaving 17 bases between them. Germline loops: CDR1 MNHEY, CDR2 SVGAGI. The CDR3 reads CASSYGAQVESSPLHF. The CDR3 coding sequence is TGTGCCAGCAGTTACGGGGCGCAGGTTGAGAGTTCACCCCTCCACTTT.

This chain connects TRBV9 to TRBJ2-2; the D gene could be TRBD1 or TRBD2 (5 bases each). Germline assignment: CDR1 SGDLS and CDR2 YYNGEE. The V gene lost 3 bases and the J gene lost 6 bases, with 15 bases spanning the gap. This CDR3 region has 15 residues. The CDR3 protein is CASSAPGVGAGELFF. For the CDR3, the DNA is TGTGCCAGCAGCGCCCCTGGGGTGGGGGCCGGGGAGCTGTTTTTT.

This chain connects TRBV2 to TRBJ1-1, with TRBD1 as a possible D gene (5 bases). The ends were cut back, 4 bases at V and 4 bases at J, with 16 bases in the middle. The CDR3 sequence is 15 residues long. Germline-derived CDR1 and CDR2 are SNHLY and FYNNEI. The CDR3 DNA reads as TGTGCCAGCAGTGCGGCGGGGGGATGGGGCACTGAAGCTTTCTTT. Protein product: CASSAAGGWGTEAFF.

The V gene is TRBV6-5, the J gene TRBJ2-7; D may be TRBD1 (6 bases). The CDR3 runs to 14 residues. Trimming pared 6 bases from V and 0 bases from J, leaving 12 bases between. Per the germline V gene, CDR1 is MNHEY and CDR2 is SVGAGI. The CDR3 nucleotides are TGTGCCAGCAGACCCAGGGGTGGCTCCTACGAGCAGTACGTC. As protein: CASRPRGGSYEQYV.

The sample holds a few counts of this clonotype. The chain joins TRBV7-8 to TRBJ2-1; D assignment may be TRBD1 or TRBD2 (5 bases each). Trimming removed 5 bases from V and 8 bases from J, with 25 bases in between. From germline, CDR1 is SGHVS and CDR2 FQNEAQ. This CDR3 is 17 amino acids long. This CDR3 is CASSPRRRGIAPDEQFF. CDR3 in DNA: TGTGCCAGCAGCCCCCGTCGACGGGGCATCGCCCCCGATGAGCAGTTCTTC.

In its sample, this clonotype was seen a few times. The chain combines TRBV25-1 with TRBJ1-2; a possible D gene is TRBD1 (5 bases). The CDR3 is 15 residues long. The V end lost 4 bases, the J end lost 2 bases, and 14 bases lay between the germline ends. CDR1 and CDR2 from the germline V gene are MGHDK and SYGVNS. The CDR3 is CASSGETEGNYGYTF. In DNA, the CDR3 is TGTGCCAGCAGTGGGGAGACCGAGGGGAACTATGGCTACACCTTC.

This chain links TRBV18 with TRBJ2-1, with a weak D call TRBD2 (5 bases). The CDR3 extends over 15 amino acids. V lost 3 bases and J 7 bases, leaving 16 bases between the germline ends. The germline V gene encodes CDR1 KGHSH and CDR2 LQKENI. In DNA form, the CDR3 reads TGTGCCAGCTCACCCTCGCTAGCAATGGGGAATGAGCAGTTCTTC. Translated, it gives CASSPSLAMGNEQFF. Full variable domain (remainder filled in from reference TRBV18 and TRBJ2-1): NAGVMQNPRHLVRRRGQEARLRCSPMKGHSHVYWYRQLPEEGLKFMVYLQKENIIDESGMPKERFSAEFPKEGPSILRIQQVVRGDSAAYFCASSPSLAMGNEQFFGPGTRLTVL.

The chain combines TRBV4-2 with TRBJ2-3, with D tentatively TRBD2 (5 bases). The CDR3 is made up of 15 amino acids. The V and J ends lost 2 bases and 1 base respectively, with 10 bases between them. Germline CDR1 reads LGHNA; CDR2 reads YNFKEQ. Here the CDR3 reads CASSQTSDRTDTQYF. CDR3 nucleotides: TGTGCCAGCAGCCAAACTAGTGACCGCACAGATACGCAGTATTTT.

This clonotype appeared a few times. The chain recombines TRBV2 with TRBJ2-5; 8 bases match TRBD1. The germline V gene has CDR1 SNHLY and CDR2 FYNNEI. There are 13 residues in the CDR3. Trimming took 4 bases from V and 4 from J; bases not matched to a gene: 2. Here the CDR3 reads CASSGQGIETQYF. The DNA for the CDR3 is TGTGCCAGCAGTGGACAGGGGATAGAGACCCAGTACTTC. Variable domain in full (rest from reference TRBV2 and TRBJ2-5): EPEVTQTPSHQVTQMGQEVILRCVPISNHLYFYWYRQILGQKVEFLVSFYNNEISEKSEIFDDQFSVERPDGSNFTLKIRSTKLEDSAMYFCASSGQGIETQYFGPGTRLLVL.

The sample holds a few counts of this clonotype. The rearrangement joins TRBV12-3 or TRBV12-4 to TRBJ2-2; D is perhaps TRBD2 (6 bases). Trimming took 6 bases from V and 8 from J, leaving 19 bases between them. This CDR3 has 15 amino acids. CDR3 amino acids: CASRPLRRGGGELFF. The CDR3 DNA reads as TGTGCCAGCAGGCCCCTCCGGAGGGGCGGGGGGGAGCTGTTTTTT.

This chain connects TRBV5-1 to TRBJ2-1; 7 positions match TRBD2. Germline CDR1 SGHRS, CDR2 YFSETQ. V lost 4 bases, J lost 7 bases, and 5 bases stayed unmatched. The CDR3 consists of 13 residues. CDR3 in amino acids: CASSALGGNEQFF. For the CDR3, the DNA is TGCGCCAGCAGCGCCCTGGGGGGGAATGAGCAGTTCTTC.

This clonotype appeared a few times. This sequence joins TRBV7-8 and TRBJ2-1, with 7 bases identical to TRBD1. The germline V gene encodes CDR1 SGHVS and CDR2 FQNEAQ. The CDR3 consists of 16 residues. Trimming took 6 bases from V and 7 from J; bases not matched to a gene: 15. This CDR3 reads CASRPNYGQAWNEQFF. The CDR3 DNA reads TGTGCCAGCAGACCTAACTATGGACAGGCTTGGAATGAGCAGTTCTTC.